This T cell receptor (beta chain) comes out of a study of T cells in Graves' hyperthyroidism and ophthalmopathy. Study-level points and caveats: Blood held most thyroid clonotypes expanded above 0.001 frequency.

V was trimmed by 3 bases and J by 6 bases, leaving 11 bases between them. This CDR3 contains 14 residues. Germline V gives CDR1 SGHNT, CDR2 YENEEA. Template material for amplifying TCR beta CDR3 regions consisted of RNA transcripts. HTBI primers were used for first-round RT-PCR of the TCR CDR3. MiXCR, run by TCRdb on the multiplex PCR reads, gives a single entry per CDR3 protein. This table holds 250,000 to 300,000 distinct CDR3 sequences, roughly 15% found once. This clonotype was seen ten or more times. Its antigen remains unknown. The clonotype was recovered from a woman between 50 and 59 years old with Graves' hyperthyroidism that later progressed to Graves' ophthalmopathy. This sequence joins TRBV11-3 and TRBJ2-2; no firm D call. The source material was blood. The CDR3 loop is CASSFNGIPGELFF. The CDR3 region has the DNA TGTGCCAGCAGCTTTAATGGGATCCCCGGGGAGCTGTTTTTT.